One and the same sample provided the 16 T cell receptor beta chains below, sequenced in a study of beta chain features in type 1 diabetes. Reverse transcription of all isolated RNA meant that expressed TCRB transcripts were sequenced. Method: immunoSEQ multiplex PCR; TCRdb's copy keeps in-frame clones and lacks some. The table has just over 450,000 clones, about 29% seen once. Sequencing was carried out using naive CD4+ T cells from blood. The receptors come from a man aged 18 to 29 in good health.

This clone was recorded a few times. The chain links TRBV7-6 to TRBJ2-1, with TRBD2 matching 7 bases. The junction had 4 bases not matched to a gene; V was cut back by 0 bases and J by 2 bases. The CDR3 loop spans 16 amino acids. The germline V gene has CDR1 SGHVS and CDR2 FNYEAQ. The CDR3 region has the DNA TGTGCCAGCAGCTTAGCAAGCGGGACTACCTACAATGAGCAGTTCTTC. This translates into CASSLASGTTYNEQFF.

This clone was seen only a few times. The chain uses TRBV4-1 and TRBJ2-7; D is unresolved. The CDR3 has 13 residues. The V gene lost 1 base and the J gene lost 4 bases, with 8 bases spanning the gap. CDR1 is MGHRA and CDR2 is YSYEKL in the germline V gene. CDR3 amino acids: CASSQVQLYEQYF. DNA for the CDR3: TGCGCCAGCAGCCAAGTCCAATTATACGAGCAGTACTTC.

The chain employs TRBV10-3 and TRBJ2-1; 13 bases align to TRBD2. CDR3 length: 16 residues. Germline CDR1 reads ENHRY; CDR2 reads SYGVKD. After removal of 3 bases from V and 7 bases from J, the junction contained 6 bases not matched to a gene. CDR3 coding DNA: TGTGCCATCAGTGACCCGAGGACTAGCGGGAGAAATGAGCAGTTCTTC. Translation gives CAISDPRTSGRNEQFF.

V and J are TRBV30 and TRBJ1-2; perhaps TRBD1 as D (5 bases). The CDR3 sequence is 13 residues long. Germline CDR1 and CDR2: GTSNPN and SVGIG (reference sequence). V was clipped by 3 bases and J by 3 bases, with 11 bases between them. Here the CDR3 DNA reads TGTGCCTGGAGGCGGGGGGTAGACTATGGCTACACCTTC. It translates to CAWRRGVDYGYTF.

This clone was counted only a few times. The V call is TRBV10-3, the J call TRBJ2-3; D unclear. CDR3 length: 14 residues. The ends were cut back, 3 bases at V and 1 base at J, with 8 bases in the middle. The germline V gene has CDR1 ENHRY and CDR2 SYGVKD. The CDR3 sequence is CAISEKGRTDTQYF. The CDR3 DNA reads TGTGCCATCAGTGAAAAGGGCCGCACAGATACGCAGTATTTT.

The genes are TRBV7-9 and TRBJ2-3; TRBD2 matches 7 bases. V trimming: 4 bases; J trimming: 6 bases; junction bases outside the gene matches: 16. CDR1 and CDR2 from the germline V gene are SEHNR and FQNEAQ (reference sequence). The CDR3 is 17 amino acids. CDR3 sequence: CASSSPQLARGGDTQYF. The CDR3 DNA is TGTGCCAGCAGCTCGCCTCAACTAGCGCGCGGCGGGGATACGCAGTATTTT. Using reference TRBV7-9 and TRBJ2-3 for the parts outside the CDR3, the full variable domain is DTGVSQNPRHKITKRGQNVTFRCDPISEHNRLYWYRQTLGQGPEFLTYFQNEAQLEKSRLLSDRFSAERPKGSFSTLEIQRTEQGDSAMYLCASSSPQLARGGDTQYFGPGTRLTVL.

The genes are TRBV4-1 and TRBJ2-7; D gene unclear. Germline lookup yields CDR1 MGHRA and CDR2 YSYEKL. Trimming shortened V by 1 base and J by 2 bases, and 12 bases separated the two germline ends. The CDR3 contains 15 residues. The CDR3 sequence is CASSQGTVPAYEQYF. As DNA, the CDR3 is TGCGCCAGCAGCCAAGGAACAGTCCCAGCCTACGAGCAGTACTTC.

This clone was seen a handful of times. The chain employs TRBV30 and TRBJ2-7, with D perhaps TRBD1 (5 bases). Per germline, CDR1 GTSNPN and CDR2 SVGIG (reference sequence). This CDR3 is 14 amino acids long. Trimming cost V 0 bases and J 3 bases, with 12 bases left between them. The CDR3 nucleotides read TGTGCCTGGAGTGTACCCGCAGGGAACTACGAGCAGTACTTC. Protein: CAWSVPAGNYEQYF.

J is TRBJ2-5 and V is TRBV9; D is unresolved. From germline, CDR1 is SGDLS and CDR2 YYNGEE. With 4 bases removed from V and 7 bases from J, the gap between germline ends came to 14 bases. The CDR3 loop spans 13 amino acids. The CDR3 here is CASSLDFAGTQYF. The CDR3 DNA reads as TGTGCCAGCAGCCTAGACTTCGCTGGGACCCAGTACTTC.

This clone turned up a few times. The chain employs TRBV14 and TRBJ2-2, with TRBD1 as a possible D gene (5 bases). Trimming cost V 1 base and J 3 bases, with 12 bases left between them. The length of the CDR3 is 16 residues. Germline loops: CDR1 SGHDN, CDR2 FVKESK. CDR3 in DNA: TGTGCCAGCAGCCAAGCTGCAGGGCCCTACACCGGGGAGCTGTTTTTT. Translated, it gives CASSQAAGPYTGELFF.

The CDR3 bases are TGTGCCAGCAGCAAAGCCCCCAGCGGGAGTGGCCAAGAGACCCAGTACTTC. Amino acids: CASSKAPSGSGQETQYF. This chain links TRBV21-1 with TRBJ2-5; TRBD2, the D gene given by the table, was not confirmed from the DNA. TRBV21-1 corresponds to a pseudogene. The CDR3 spans 17 residues.

This chain connects TRBV10-3 to TRBJ2-1; maybe TRBD1 (5 bases). From germline, CDR1 is ENHRY and CDR2 SYGVKD. This CDR3 has 13 residues. V lost 4 bases, J lost 4 bases, and 8 bases lay in between. The CDR3 reads CAISGGPYNEQFF. CDR3 bases: TGTGCCATCAGTGGGGGCCCTTACAATGAGCAGTTCTTC.

This clone was seen a few times. The chain uses TRBV23-1 and TRBJ2-7, with a weak D call TRBD1 (6 bases). TRBV23-1 is noted as an ORF with a role that remains uncertain. Trimming removed 2 bases from V and 5 bases from J, with 19 bases in between. There are 16 residues in the CDR3. The chain's CDR3 is CASSQPLQGSSHEQYF. The CDR3 DNA sequence: TGCGCCAGCAGTCAACCATTACAGGGTTCTAGCCACGAGCAGTACTTC.

The chain uses TRBV27 and TRBJ2-7, with D perhaps TRBD1 (5 bases). This CDR3 region has 14 residues. Deletions cut 2 bases from V and 9 bases from J, with 17 bases between. Germline V gene lookup returns CDR1 MNHEY and CDR2 SMNVEV (reference sequence). The CDR3 DNA follows: TGTGCCAGCAGTTTAGGGGCTGTAGGGGCCCCGCAGTACTTC. Translated: CASSLGAVGAPQYF.

The chain employs TRBV7-2 and TRBJ2-1; D is possibly TRBD2 (6 bases). The germline V gene has CDR1 SGHTA and CDR2 FQGNSA. This CDR3 is built from 15 residues. The V end lost 1 base, the J end lost 5 bases, and 12 bases lay between the germline ends. The CDR3, as DNA: TGTGCCAGCAGCTTAGGTACTAGCCGAAACAATGAGCAGTTCTTC. It specifies CASSLGTSRNNEQFF.

This clone was observed a few times. The chain joins TRBV29-1 to TRBJ1-5, with D hard to call. Germline V gene sequence: CDR1 SQVTM, CDR2 ANQGSEA. The V and J ends lost 8 bases and 5 bases respectively, with 13 bases between them. The CDR3 loop spans 12 amino acids. The CDR3 DNA follows: TGCAGCTCCGTGCCTGGGCATCAGCCCCAGCATTTT. Translated, it gives CSSVPGHQPQHF.